The T cell receptor (beta chain) under discussion was sequenced for a study of somatic mutations in cytotoxic T cells in rheumatoid arthritis (dated by TCRdb to about 2017). Regarding the complete study: Some V beta antibody-stained T-cell populations were flow-sorted on a FACSAria II or Sony SH800 at nearly 100% purity, and sorted V beta1+ cells also underwent TCRB sequencing. Patients and controls did not essentially differ in median age, which was nearly identical between the groups. TCRB deep sequencing covered 65 patients with rheumatoid arthritis along with 20 to 25 healthy controls. Whether expanded CD8+ T-cell clones in untreated, newly diagnosed rheumatoid arthritis carry somatic mutations was the study question, and clonality was characterized with TCRB deep sequencing.

Buffy coats from 20 to 25 blood donors served as healthy controls, a group that was around 54% female with a median age of 56 years (range about 21-75). On an AutoMACS, CD4+ and CD8+ cells were isolated via positive magnetic bead selection, and their purity was verified by flow cytometry. Ficoll-Paque PLUS density gradient separation was used to isolate peripheral blood mononuclear cells. Using Nucleospin Tissue or Tissue XS kits, DNA was extracted from CD4-enriched, CD8-enriched or PBMC samples, with quantification by a Qubit 2.0 fluorometer. General conclusions and limits of the study: CD8+ T-cell clonality in rheumatoid arthritis patients was not significantly different from that in age-matched healthy controls. An increase of CD8+ clonality with age was seen in patients (Spearman r of about 0.49) but not in healthy controls. Viral specificity could not be ruled out by absence from virus-specific databases, and the antigen targets of the expanded CD8+ clones remained unknown. In about an eighth of the roughly 60 patients, more than 20% of CD8+ cells belonged to the largest CD8+ clone, while several identical CD8+ TCRB sequences were shared between blood and synovial fluid. No adjustment for multiple comparisons was made for the slight TRBV07 underrepresentation in patients.

The CDR3 runs 16 residues from the cysteine to the phenylalanine. Just CDR3 DNA is preserved here, 48 bases in frame from base 1. V trim: 2 bases; J trim: 5 bases; unmatched bases: 5. CDR1 and CDR2 were assigned from the germline V gene as MRHNA and SNTAGT. Genomic DNA underwent TCRB CDR3 sequencing using the immunoSEQ assay. Per the source publication's procedure: The analyses included only productive TCRB rearrangements. Clonality was calculated as a Shannon entropy-based productive clonality index, and a clone was defined by a unique TCRB CDR3 sequence. The template counts of each clone relative to the total templates per sample were used to calculate repertoire overlap between two samples. Flow cytometry-measured V-gene usage correlated with V-gene usage from TCRB sequencing, with a Spearman r of 0.61. Imported from immuneACCESS, the table was reduced by TCRdb to in-frame sequences with V and J called. These copies leave out some clones; in studies compared against another copy, an unresolved V gene accounts for under half, and the cause of the remainder is not known. The V and J calls and clone size are taken from that table; D and trimming were inferred from the DNA. This sample has about 6,400 clones in its table, and approximately 65% of those were observed once. The ten largest make up 35% to 45% of the sample.

Worth noting for this clone: Its recognized antigen is unknown. Per-base qualities were not stored, and no clone one base away is much larger.

The sample taken for sequencing was CD8+ T cells sorted from blood. The rearranged chain carries TRBV6-4 and TRBJ2-1; TRBD2 aligns with 11 central bases. The receptor's source is a woman in her forties or fifties in good health. The DNA sequence is given as TGTGCCAGCAGTGACGCGGCTAGCGGGGGGAACAATGAGCAGTTCTTC. Translated, this is CASSDAASGGNNEQFF.